This T cell receptor (beta chain) emerged from a study of OX40 agonist ivuxolimab in advanced cancers. Study-wide points: Also present in some nonresponders was a low level of normalized T-cell clonal expansion.

Germline values: CDR1 SGHTA, CDR2 FQGTGA. The CDR3 is 15 amino acids. V was clipped by 2 bases and J by 2 bases, with 11 bases between them. With respect to this clone: Its matching antigen is unknown.

TCRdb's table, derived via immunoSEQ multiplex PCR, lists solely in-frame clones and lacks some. The sample carries tens of thousands of clones, almost 85% recorded once. The specimen was CD4+ or CD8+ T cells sorted from blood, collected in a trial of the OX40 agonist ivuxolimab. The clonotype comes from an adult with an advanced solid tumor such as melanoma, head and neck, liver or kidney cancer. The chain combines TRBV7-3 with TRBJ2-3; perhaps TRBD1 as D (5 bases). The CDR3 DNA is TGTGCCAGCAGCTTAGTAGGGGTGACCACAGATACGCAGTATTTT. As protein: CASSLVGVTTDTQYF.